These 12 T cell receptor beta chains were sequenced from one sample in a study of blood T cell repertoires in COVID-19. Only in-frame clones appear in the TCRdb table, and some are missing; sequencing was by immunoSEQ multiplex PCR. This table has around 210,000 clones, 89% appearing once. The sample taken for sequencing was PBMCs or T cells enriched from blood (not recorded which). These receptors were taken from a woman under 30 who had recovered from COVID-19.

The chain carries TRBV6-5 and TRBJ2-5; 9 bases map to TRBD1. Germline CDR1 MNHEY, CDR2 SVGAGI. Trimming removed 7 bases from V and 7 bases from J; junction bases left unmatched: 13. This CDR3 contains 15 residues. The CDR3 sequence: CASNPEQGALGTQYF. CDR3 nucleotides: TGTGCCAGCAACCCCGAACAGGGGGCACTGGGGACCCAGTACTTC.

The chain combines TRBV30 with TRBJ2-7, with 7 bases lining up with TRBD1. The V segment lost 6 bases and the J segment 0 bases; nucleotides outside the gene matches: 5. Germline V CDR1 and CDR2: GTSNPN, SVGIG (reference sequence). This CDR3 spans 13 amino acids. This chain's CDR3 is CACAGGTSYEQYF. The CDR3 DNA follows: TGTGCCTGCGCAGGGGGAACCTCCTACGAGCAGTACTTC.

This chain links TRBV6-1 with TRBJ1-2; tentatively, D is TRBD1 (6 bases). The CDR3 is 14 amino acids. Germline lookup yields CDR1 MNHNS and CDR2 SASEGT. V was cut by 0 bases and J by 3 bases, with 8 bases left in between. The CDR3 DNA reads as TGTGCCAGCAGTGAAGCTGCAGGGGACTATGGCTACACCTTC. Its translation: CASSEAAGDYGYTF.

V is TRBV7-9 and J is TRBJ1-2; D is unclear. This CDR3 spans 13 amino acids. Trimming left V 5 bases short and J 2 bases short, with 9 bases between. The germline V gene encodes CDR1 SEHNR and CDR2 FQNEAQ (reference sequence). The CDR3 nucleotides are TGTGCCAGCAGCATAGACGGGAACTATGGCTACACCTTC. Its protein product is CASSIDGNYGYTF.

The chain recombines TRBV5-5 with TRBJ2-1; 7 nucleotides line up with TRBD2. Germline assignment: CDR1 SGHKS and CDR2 YYEKEE (reference sequence). Trimming at V came to 0 bases and at J to 4 bases, leaving 4 bases not matched to a gene. This CDR3 is built from 15 residues. This CDR3 reads CASSLAAGVYNEQFF. The CDR3 DNA is TGTGCCAGCAGCTTGGCGGCGGGGGTTTACAATGAGCAGTTCTTC.

The chain is built from TRBV19 and TRBJ1-2, with D possibly TRBD1 on 6 matching bases. The V end was cut by 5 bases, the J end by 4 bases, with 14 bases between. CDR1 is LNHDA and CDR2 is SQIVND in the germline V gene (reference sequence). This CDR3 contains 14 residues. The CDR3 sequence is CASSGRGYRYGYTF. DNA for the CDR3: TGTGCCAGTAGTGGGAGGGGGTATCGCTATGGCTACACCTTC.

This sequence joins TRBV5-6 and TRBJ2-7; TRBD2 matches at 14 bases. Germline trimming cut 4 bases from V and 4 bases from J; bases unmatched to any gene: 4. The length of the CDR3 is 15 residues. Germline V lookup: CDR1 SGHDT, CDR2 YYEEEE. CDR3 sequence (DNA): TGTGCCAGCAGCAAGGGACTAGCGGGGGAATACGAGCAGTACTTC. Its protein is CASSKGLAGEYEQYF. The variable domain in full, completed from reference TRBV5-6 and TRBJ2-7, reads DAGVTQSPTHLIKTRGQQVTLRCSPKSGHDTVSWYQQALGQGPQFIFQYYEEEERQRGNFPDRFSGHQFPNYSSELNVNALLLGDSALYLCASSKGLAGEYEQYFGPGTRLTVT.

This clone has only one observation. The sample carries other DNA sequences with the same CDR3. The rearrangement uses TRBV30 and TRBJ1-5; the D is unclear. The germline CDR1 and CDR2 sequences are GTSNPN and SVGIG (reference sequence). V was shortened by 3 bases and J by 4 bases, with 10 bases between the two germline ends. The CDR3 has 13 residues. The CDR3 reads CAWSAGGNQPQHF. CDR3 DNA sequence: TGTGCCTGGAGCGCAGGTGGTAATCAGCCCCAGCATTTT.

The chain has TRBV6-5 and TRBJ1-5; 7 nucleotides agree with TRBD1. The trim removed 6 bases at V and 3 bases at J, leaving 8 bases unmatched. CDR1 is MNHEY, CDR2 SVGAGI, per germline. The CDR3 spans 15 residues. CDR3 nucleotides: TGTGCCAGCAGACAAACAGGGGTTATCAATCAGCCCCAGCATTTT. Amino acids: CASRQTGVINQPQHF.

DNA for the CDR3: TGTGCCAGCTCACCAGGTCAGGGCAGCACAGATACGCAGTATTTT. This encodes CASSPGQGSTDTQYF. The gene calls are TRBV18 and TRBJ2-3, with TRBD1 as a possible D gene (5 bases). The CDR3 totals 15 residues. The germline V gene has CDR1 KGHSH and CDR2 LQKENI. Trimming cost V 2 bases and J 0 bases, with 9 bases left between them.

The chain has TRBV19 and TRBJ1-1; 7 bases are shared with TRBD1. This CDR3 comprises 14 residues. Looked up from germline, CDR1 is LNHDA and CDR2 is SQIVND (reference sequence). V lost 7 bases to trimming and J lost 2 bases; unmatched junction nucleotides: 7. The CDR3 is CASTYRGGNTEAFF. Here the CDR3 DNA reads TGTGCCAGTACGTACAGGGGTGGAAACACTGAAGCTTTCTTT.

This clone was recorded once. The rearrangement links TRBV7-3 to TRBJ1-1, with D perhaps matching TRBD1 (5 bases). The V gene lost 5 bases and the J gene lost 2 bases, with 9 bases spanning the gap. The CDR3 sequence is 13 residues long. Germline values: CDR1 SGHTA, CDR2 FQGTGA. The CDR3 sequence is CASSPQGNTEAFF. In DNA form, the CDR3 reads TGTGCCAGCAGCCCTCAGGGAAACACTGAAGCTTTCTTT. Full variable domain (rest looked up from reference TRBV7-3 and TRBJ1-1): GAGVSQTPSNKVTEKGKYVELRCDPISGHTALYWYRQSLGQGPEFLIYFQGTGAADDSGLPNDRFFAVRPEGSVSTLKIQRTERGDSAVYLCASSPQGNTEAFFGQGTRLTVV.